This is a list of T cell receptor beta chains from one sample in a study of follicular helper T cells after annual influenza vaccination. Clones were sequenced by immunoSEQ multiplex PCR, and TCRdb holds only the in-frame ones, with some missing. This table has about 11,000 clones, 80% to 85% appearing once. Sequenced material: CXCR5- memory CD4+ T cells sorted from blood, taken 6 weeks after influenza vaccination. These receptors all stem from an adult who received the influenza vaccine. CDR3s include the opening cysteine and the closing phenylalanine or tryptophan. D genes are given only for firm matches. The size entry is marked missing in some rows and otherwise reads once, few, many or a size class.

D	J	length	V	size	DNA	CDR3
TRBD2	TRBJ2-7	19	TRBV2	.	TGTGCCAGCCGCGCGGGGGGGAAACTAACGCTTAGCGTACCGTTCAGGCAGTACTTC	CASRAGGKLTLSVPFRQYF
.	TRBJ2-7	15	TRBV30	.	TGTGCCTGGAGCTCAGGGGGGGTCAAGTCCTACGAGCAGTACTTC	CAWSSGGVKSYEQYF
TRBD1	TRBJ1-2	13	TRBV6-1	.	TGTGCCAGCAGTCAGCCGACAGGGAGCGGCTACACCTTC	CASSQPTGSGYTF
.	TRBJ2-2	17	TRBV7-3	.	TGTGCCAGCAGCTTAACCCCCGTGGGGGCCCTCACCGGGGAGCTGTTTTTT	CASSLTPVGALTGELFF
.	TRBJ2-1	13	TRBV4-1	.	TGCGCCAGCAGCCAAAGGGCGGGCGATGAGCAGTTCTTC	CASSQRAGDEQFF
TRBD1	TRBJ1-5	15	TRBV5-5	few	TGTGCCAGCAGTCAAGGGGCAGGGGGAGGACAGCCCCAGCATTTT	CASSQGAGGGQPQHF
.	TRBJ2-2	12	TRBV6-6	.	TGTGCCAGCAGTTACAAGACCCCCACGTTGTTTTTT	CASSYKTPTLFF
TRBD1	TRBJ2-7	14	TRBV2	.	TGTGCCAGCAGGGTAACGGGACAGACCTACGAGCAGTACTTC	CASRVTGQTYEQYF
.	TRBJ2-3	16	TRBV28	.	TGTGCCAGCAGTTTATCTGGGGACGGACGCACAGATACGCAGTATTTT	CASSLSGDGRTDTQYF
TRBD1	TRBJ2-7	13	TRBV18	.	TGTGCCAGCTCACGACAGGGAACGTACGAGCAGTACTTC	CASSRQGTYEQYF
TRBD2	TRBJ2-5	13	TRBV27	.	TGTGCCAGCAGTGGGGGGGTAAGAGAGACCCAGTACTTC	CASSGGVRETQYF
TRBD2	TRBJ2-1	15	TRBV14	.	TGTGCCAGCAGCCAAGGAGGGACTAGCGGGCCAAACCAGTTCTTC	CASSQGGTSGPNQFF
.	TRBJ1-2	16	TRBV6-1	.	TGTGCCAGCAGTGATTTGCCCGCCGGGACTAACTATGGCTACACCTTC	CASSDLPAGTNYGYTF
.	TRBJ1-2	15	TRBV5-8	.	TGTGCCAGCAGCTTGGGGCAGGGCGGGGTCTATGGCTACACCTTC	CASSLGQGGVYGYTF
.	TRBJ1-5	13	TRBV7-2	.	TGTGCCAGCAGCTTAGGTCGGGATCAGCCCCAGCATTTT	CASSLGRDQPQHF
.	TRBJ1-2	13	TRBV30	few	TGTGCCTGGAGCGCCGGGACGCGCTATGGCTACACCTTC	CAWSAGTRYGYTF
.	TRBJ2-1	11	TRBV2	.	TGTGCCAGCCGTGGAGAAGTTGAGCAGTTCTTC	CASRGEVEQFF
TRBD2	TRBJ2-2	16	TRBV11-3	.	TGTGCCAGCAGCTCGGGGACTAGCGGGAACACCGGGGAGCTGTTTTTT	CASSSGTSGNTGELFF
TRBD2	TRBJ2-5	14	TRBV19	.	TGTGCCACCTCGACTAGCGGGGACCAAGAGACCCAGTACTTC	CATSTSGDQETQYF
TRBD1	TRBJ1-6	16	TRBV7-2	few	TGTGCCAGCAGACAGACAGGGGCGGGAGGTTTTTCACCCCTCCACTTT	CASRQTGAGGFSPLHF
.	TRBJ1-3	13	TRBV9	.	TGTGCCAGCAGCGCAGGTGGCGGAAACACCATATATTTT	CASSAGGGNTIYF
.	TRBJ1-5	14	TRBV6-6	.	TGTGCCAGCACCCAGGGTTTTAGCAATCAGCCCCAGCATTTT	CASTQGFSNQPQHF